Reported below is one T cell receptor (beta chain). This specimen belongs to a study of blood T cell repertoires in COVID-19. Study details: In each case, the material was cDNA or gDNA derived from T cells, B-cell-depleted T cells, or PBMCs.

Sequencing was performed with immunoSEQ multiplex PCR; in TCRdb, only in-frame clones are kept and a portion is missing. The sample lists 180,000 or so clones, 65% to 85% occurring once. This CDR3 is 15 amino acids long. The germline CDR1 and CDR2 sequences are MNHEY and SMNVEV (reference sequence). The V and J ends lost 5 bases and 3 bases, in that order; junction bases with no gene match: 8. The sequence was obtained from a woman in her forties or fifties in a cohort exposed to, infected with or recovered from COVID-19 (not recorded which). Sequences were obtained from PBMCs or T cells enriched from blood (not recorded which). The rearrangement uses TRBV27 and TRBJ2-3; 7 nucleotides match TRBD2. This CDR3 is CASSALGGVTDTQYF. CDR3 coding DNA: TGTGCCAGCAGTGCCTTGGGGGGGGTTACAGATACGCAGTATTTT.